This passage covers 32 T cell receptor beta chains from one sample sequenced in a study of OX40 agonist ivuxolimab in advanced cancers. Receptor libraries were prepared by the immunoSEQ multiplex PCR assay. The source is immuneACCESS, and TCRdb retained only in-frame sequences with V and J called. Part of the clones is not carried over; for the studies checked, unresolved V genes explain less than half of this, and the remainder is unexplained. Here the sample has approximately 65,000 clones; 70% to 90% occur a single time. In total, the top ten clones hold roughly 4% of the sample. The sequences come from CD4+ or CD8+ T cells sorted from blood, collected in a trial of the OX40 agonist ivuxolimab. The source of these receptors is an adult with an advanced solid tumor such as melanoma, head and neck, liver or kidney cancer.

In this sample, this clone turned up once. The V and J genes are TRBV10-3 and TRBJ1-2; 7 bases line up with TRBD1. V gave up 4 bases and J gave up 1 base; unmatched junction bases: 9. This CDR3 comprises 16 residues. CDR1 and CDR2 from the germline V gene are ENHRY and SYGVKD. The CDR3 DNA reads as TGTGCCATCAGTGCTCCCGACAGGGCTCGTAACTATGGCTACACCTTC. Encoded protein: CAISAPDRARNYGYTF.

This clone was recorded only once. The J gene is TRBJ2-3, the V gene TRBV12-5; 7 bases are shared with TRBD2. CDR3 length equals 14 residues. V shed 3 bases, J shed 2 bases, and the junction held 2 bases outside the gene matches. The germline CDR1 and CDR2 sequences are LGHNT and FRNRAP. The DNA for the CDR3 is TGTGCTAGTGGTTTCGGGACTACCACAGATACGCAGTATTTT. Translated: CASGFGTTTDTQYF. Full variable domain (remainder filled in from reference TRBV12-5 and TRBJ2-3): DARVTQTPRHKVTEMGQEVTMRCQPILGHNTVFWYRQTMMQGLELLAYFRNRAPLDDSGMPKDRFSAEMPDATLATLKIQPSEPRDSAVYFCASGFGTTTDTQYFGPGTRLTVL.

The chain carries TRBV6-6 and TRBJ2-1; TRBD1 matches at 11 bases. This CDR3 is 16 amino acids long. Germline V gene data show CDR1 as MNHNY and CDR2 as SVGAGI (reference sequence). The junction had 6 bases not matched to a gene; V was cut back by 0 bases and J by 8 bases. In DNA, the CDR3 is TGTGCCAGCAGTTACTCGAAGGGGACAGGGGGTGATGAGCAGTTCTTC. Translation gives CASSYSKGTGGDEQFF.

V gene TRBV5-1 combines with J gene TRBJ2-2; D is uncertain. Trimming took 0 bases from V and 0 from J, leaving 6 bases between them. The length of the CDR3 is 15 residues. Per the germline V gene, CDR1 is SGHRS and CDR2 is YFSETQ. The CDR3 coding sequence is TGCGCCAGCAGCTTGGTTGGATCGAACACCGGGGAGCTGTTTTTT. Translation gives CASSLVGSNTGELFF. Based on the CDR3 plus reference TRBV5-1 and TRBJ2-2, the full variable domain is KAGVTQTPRYLIKTRGQQVTLSCSPISGHRSVSWYQQTPGQGLQFLFEYFSETQRNKGNFPGRFSGRQFSNSRSEMNVSTLELGDSALYLCASSLVGSNTGELFFGEGSRLTVL.

This chain's CDR3 is CSASEWDKAFF. In DNA form, the CDR3 reads TGCAGTGCTAGTGAGTGGGACAAGGCTTTCTTT. The rearrangement joins TRBV20-1 to TRBJ1-1; a weak D match, TRBD1 (6 bases). The CDR3 extends over 11 amino acids. From germline, CDR1 is DFQATT and CDR2 SNEGSKA (reference sequence). V gave up 3 bases and J gave up 11 bases, with 13 bases separating them.

The chain recombines TRBV6-4 with TRBJ1-1, with D perhaps TRBD1 (5 bases). The V end was cut by 7 bases, the J end by 0 bases, with 15 bases between. Germline values: CDR1 MRHNA, CDR2 SNTAGT. This CDR3 spans 15 amino acids. CDR3 amino acids: CASKREDSMNTEAFF. The CDR3, as DNA: TGTGCCAGCAAACGTGAAGACAGCATGAACACTGAAGCTTTCTTT.

This clone came up once. This chain joins TRBV28 and TRBJ2-6; D possibly corresponds to TRBD2 (5 bases). The CDR3 loop spans 16 amino acids. Germline V gene lookup returns CDR1 MDHEN and CDR2 SYDVKM. V lost 5 bases, J lost 2 bases, and 13 bases lay in between. The CDR3 reads CASSMGRTPGANVLTF. The CDR3 bases are TGTGCCAGCAGTATGGGGAGAACCCCTGGGGCCAACGTCCTGACTTTC.

The V call is TRBV4-1, the J call TRBJ1-2; a weak D match, TRBD1 (5 bases). The length of the CDR3 is 16 residues. V was clipped by 3 bases and J by 2 bases, with 16 bases between them. Germline V gene sequence: CDR1 MGHRA, CDR2 YSYEKL. The CDR3 loop is CASSQPLLGGNYGYTF. CDR3 nucleotides: TGCGCCAGCAGCCAGCCCCTCCTCGGGGGAAACTATGGCTACACCTTC.

The chain joins TRBV11-2 to TRBJ1-2; possible D gene TRBD1, 5 bases. The V end lost 5 bases, the J end lost 4 bases, and 11 bases lay between the germline ends. Germline V lookup: CDR1 SGHAT, CDR2 FQNNGV. The CDR3 has 13 residues. CDR3 amino acids: CASSPDQGYGYTF. The DNA of the CDR3 is TGTGCCAGCAGCCCCGACCAGGGCTATGGCTACACCTTC.

The V and J genes are TRBV28 and TRBJ1-1; 7 bases align to TRBD1. CDR3 length equals 14 residues. Germline V gene data show CDR1 as MDHEN and CDR2 as SYDVKM. Germline trimming cut 4 bases from V and 6 bases from J; bases unmatched to any gene: 8. The CDR3 bases are TGTGCCAGCAGTTCCCACTCGGACAGGTCTGAAGCTTTCTTT. It yields the protein CASSSHSDRSEAFF.

V and J are TRBV4-1 and TRBJ2-2; a weak D match, TRBD1 (5 bases). Trimming left V 6 bases short and J 0 bases short, with 11 bases between. There are 15 residues in the CDR3. Germline CDR1 reads MGHRA; CDR2 reads YSYEKL. In DNA, the CDR3 is TGCGCCAGCAGAGGGGCAGACGCGAACACCGGGGAGCTGTTTTTT. Protein sequence: CASRGADANTGELFF.

The rearrangement joins TRBV2 to TRBJ2-7, with TRBD1 matching over 8 bases. This CDR3 is 18 amino acids long. CDR1 is SNHLY and CDR2 is FYNNEI in the germline V gene. Trimming removed 4 bases from V and 2 bases from J; junction bases left unmatched: 16. CDR3 bases: TGTGCCAGCAGTGGGCGACCCGTCTCAGACAGGGGCACCTACGAGCAGTACTTC. It translates to CASSGRPVSDRGTYEQYF.

The V call is TRBV27, the J call TRBJ2-3; tentatively, D is TRBD1 (6 bases). Germline CDR1 MNHEY, CDR2 SMNVEV (reference sequence). V dropped 5 bases and J dropped 3 bases, with 18 bases sitting between them. The CDR3 loop spans 16 amino acids. CDR3 region: CASSRRAGASTDTQYF. CDR3 DNA sequence: TGTGCCAGCAGTCGGAGAGCAGGGGCTTCGACAGATACGCAGTATTTT.

J is TRBJ2-2 and V is TRBV21-1; TRBD2, the D gene given by the table, was not confirmed from the DNA. TRBV21-1 represents a pseudogene. The CDR3 extends over 17 amino acids. The DNA of the CDR3 is TGTGCCAGCAGCAAAGCTATTAGCGGGACCGAACACCGGGGAGCTGTTTTT. Encoded protein: CASSKAISGTEHRGAVF.

The genes are TRBV9 and TRBJ2-3; no clear D gene. The germline gives CDR1 SGDLS, CDR2 YYNGEE. The germline V and J ends were trimmed by 0 bases and 0 bases, with 23 bases remaining between them. There are 20 residues in the CDR3. CDR3 in amino acids: CASSVAQLQRTKMSTDTQYF. The CDR3 bases are TGTGCCAGCAGCGTAGCTCAATTACAGAGGACGAAAATGAGCACAGATACGCAGTATTTT.

This clone is a singleton in its sample. The rearrangement links TRBV7-8 to TRBJ2-1; 8 bases line up with TRBD2. Losses at the gene ends were 7 bases for V and 4 bases for J; bases not matched to a gene: 9. Germline loops: CDR1 SGHVS, CDR2 FQNEAQ. This CDR3 comprises 15 residues. CDR3 protein: CASTQSGGTYNEQFF. DNA of the CDR3: TGTGCCAGCACCCAAAGCGGGGGCACTTACAATGAGCAGTTCTTC.

This chain's CDR3 is CASSRTGGNTEAFF. The CDR3 nucleotides read TGTGCCAGCAGCCGGACAGGGGGGAACACTGAAGCTTTCTTT. This sequence joins TRBV7-9 and TRBJ1-1, with 10 bases that match TRBD1. This CDR3 is 14 amino acids long. With V trimmed by 5 bases and J by 1 base, 1 base remained unmatched. The germline V gene has CDR1 SEHNR and CDR2 FQNEAQ (reference sequence). The entire variable domain, with the rest obtained from reference TRBV7-9 and TRBJ1-1, is as follows: DTGVSQNPRHKITKRGQNVTFRCDPISEHNRLYWYRQTLGQGPEFLTYFQNEAQLEKSRLLSDRFSAERPKGSFSTLEIQRTEQGDSAMYLCASSRTGGNTEAFFGQGTRLTVV.

In its sample, this clone is medium-sized. The chain carries TRBV7-2 and TRBJ1-2; weak D call: TRBD1 (5 bases). The CDR3 is 16 amino acids. V dropped 1 base and J dropped 4 bases, with 16 bases sitting between them. CDR1 and CDR2 from the germline V gene are SGHTA and FQGNSA. CDR3 amino acids: CASSLVYGQGSYGYTF. CDR3 sequence (DNA): TGTGCCAGCAGCTTAGTGTACGGGCAGGGATCCTATGGCTACACCTTC.

The chain has TRBV5-6 and TRBJ2-7; D remains unclear. This CDR3 comprises 13 residues. Germline loops: CDR1 SGHDT, CDR2 YYEEEE. Trimming left V 0 bases short and J 3 bases short, with 7 bases between. CDR3 sequence reads: CASSLAIDYEQYF. The DNA of the CDR3 is TGTGCCAGCAGCTTGGCCATCGACTACGAGCAGTACTTC.

This sequence joins TRBV7-8 and TRBJ2-1; 7 bases line up with TRBD1. This CDR3 comprises 17 residues. V trimming: 5 bases; J trimming: 12 bases; junction bases outside the gene matches: 22. Germline CDR1 and CDR2: SGHVS and FQNEAQ. In nucleotides, the CDR3 is TGTGCCAGCAGCCCATACAGGGGTGGGGGAGACCGGTGGGGGCAGTTCTTC. Translation: CASSPYRGGGDRWGQFF.

CDR3 sequence: CASRLGPNQPQHF. The DNA for the CDR3 is TGTGCCAGCAGACTTGGACCCAATCAGCCCCAGCATTTT. The chain employs TRBV28 and TRBJ1-5; D unclear. In germline, CDR1 is MDHEN, CDR2 SYDVKM. V lost 6 bases, J lost 3 bases, and 9 bases lay in between. The CDR3 has 13 amino acids.

V gene TRBV12-5 combines with J gene TRBJ1-1, with D possibly matching TRBD1 (6 bases). Trimming removed 0 bases at V and 1 base at J, with 9 bases between. The CDR3 has 15 residues. CDR1 LGHNT and CDR2 FRNRAP come from the germline V gene. CDR3 amino acids: CASGLVPTGNTEAFF. The CDR3 region has the DNA TGTGCTAGTGGTTTGGTACCGACAGGGAACACTGAAGCTTTCTTT.

The chain has TRBV27 and TRBJ1-5; D gene ambiguous. The germline V and J ends were trimmed by 0 bases and 0 bases, with 6 bases remaining between them. The germline CDR1 and CDR2 sequences are MNHEY and SMNVEV (reference sequence). The CDR3 covers 15 residues. In DNA, the CDR3 is TGTGCCAGCAGTTTATCGCAGGTTAGCAATCAGCCCCAGCATTTT. Translated, it gives CASSLSQVSNQPQHF.

The rearrangement joins TRBV18 to TRBJ2-7, with D unclear. The germline V gene encodes CDR1 KGHSH and CDR2 LQKENI. Trimming stripped 6 bases from V and 5 bases from J, with 8 bases between. CDR3 size: 11 residues. CDR3 residues: CASSGRNEQYF. The CDR3 DNA reads as TGTGCCAGCTCGGGCCGAAACGAGCAGTACTTC.

The chain carries TRBV23-1 and TRBJ1-1; D is uncertain. TRBV23-1 is identified as an open reading frame with a role that is uncertain. V was pared by 11 bases and J by 2 bases, with 6 bases between. The CDR3 covers 10 residues. The CDR3 loop reads CAVGNTEAFF. Here the CDR3 DNA reads TGCGCCGTAGGAAACACTGAAGCTTTCTTT.

J is TRBJ1-5 and V is TRBV6-6, with a weak D call TRBD1 (6 bases). The germline V and J ends were trimmed by 2 bases and 6 bases, with 8 bases remaining between them. Germline CDR1 and CDR2: MNHNY and SVGAGI (reference sequence). This CDR3 is 13 amino acids long. In nucleotides, the CDR3 is TGTGCCAGCAGTTACGACAGGACTCAGCCCCAGCATTTT. Translation: CASSYDRTQPQHF.

The chain carries TRBV7-2 and TRBJ2-2; tentatively, D is TRBD1 (6 bases). Trimming stripped 5 bases from V and 9 bases from J, with 10 bases between. The germline gives CDR1 SGHTA, CDR2 FQGNSA. The CDR3 length is 12 residues. The CDR3 region has the DNA TGTGCCAGCAGCCAGCAGGGGCGGGAGCTGTTTTTT. Translated: CASSQQGRELFF. Drawing the rest from reference TRBV7-2 and TRBJ2-2, the complete variable domain is GAGVSQSPSNKVTEKGKDVELRCDPISGHTALYWYRQSLGQGLEFLIYFQGNSAPDKSGLPSDRFSAERTGGSVSTLTIQRTQQEDSAVYLCASSQQGRELFFGEGSRLTVL.

V and J are TRBV2 and TRBJ2-7; 9 bases match TRBD1. Germline V lookup: CDR1 SNHLY, CDR2 FYNNEI. With V trimmed by 11 bases and J by 3 bases, 8 bases remained unmatched. This CDR3 is built from 13 residues. CDR3 DNA sequence: TGTGCCGGTTCCGGGACAGGGATCTACGAGCAGTACTTC. Translating it yields CAGSGTGIYEQYF.

The chain links TRBV6-4 to TRBJ1-2; D might be TRBD1 (6 bases). Germline V lookup: CDR1 MRHNA, CDR2 SNTAGT. The V end was cut by 3 bases, the J end by 3 bases, with 14 bases between. CDR3 length: 15 amino acids. The CDR3 DNA is TGTGCCAGCAGTGAGGGGGGCCCACCGTACTATGGCTACACCTTC. It translates to CASSEGGPPYYGYTF.

The chain recombines TRBV4-3 with TRBJ2-5; a weak D match, TRBD1 (5 bases). CDR1 and CDR2 (germline): LGHNA, YSLEER. CDR3 length equals 13 residues. V dropped 0 bases and J dropped 5 bases, with 7 bases sitting between them. The CDR3 DNA is TGCGCCAGCAGCCAAGATTCAGGGGAGACCCAGTACTTC. This sequence encodes CASSQDSGETQYF.

This rearrangement joins TRBV7-2 to TRBJ2-1; maybe TRBD2 (5 bases). V lost 5 bases to trimming and J lost 8 bases, with 22 bases between them. Germline assignment: CDR1 SGHTA and CDR2 FQGNSA. CDR3 length: 16 residues. The CDR3 sequence: CASSPASEGKRYEQFF. CDR3 nucleotide sequence: TGTGCCAGCAGCCCAGCCAGTGAGGGTAAGCGTTATGAGCAGTTCTTC.

The chain has TRBV29-1 and TRBJ2-1; D uncertain. Germline assignment: CDR1 SQVTM and CDR2 ANQGSEA. This CDR3 is built from 14 residues. V lost 2 bases to trimming and J lost 3 bases, with 11 bases between them. Here the CDR3 DNA reads TGCAGCGTTGAATCCCCGTGGGACTACAATGAGCAGTTCTTC. It translates to CSVESPWDYNEQFF.